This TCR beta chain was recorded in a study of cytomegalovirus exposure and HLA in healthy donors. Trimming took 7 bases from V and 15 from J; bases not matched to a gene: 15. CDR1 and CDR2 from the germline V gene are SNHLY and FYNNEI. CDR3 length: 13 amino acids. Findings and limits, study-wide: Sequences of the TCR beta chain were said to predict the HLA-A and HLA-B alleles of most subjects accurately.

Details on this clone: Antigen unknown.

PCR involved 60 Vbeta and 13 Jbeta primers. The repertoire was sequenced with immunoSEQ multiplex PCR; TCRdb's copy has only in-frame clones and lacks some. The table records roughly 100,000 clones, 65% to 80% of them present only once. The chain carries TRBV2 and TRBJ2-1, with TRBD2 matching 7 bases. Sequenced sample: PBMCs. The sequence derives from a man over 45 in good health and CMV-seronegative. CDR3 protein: CASTPPGGKEVFF. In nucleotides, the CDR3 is TGTGCCAGCACGCCCCCCGGGGGGAAGGAGGTGTTCTTC.